The 18 T cell receptor beta chains below all came from one sample that was sequenced in a study of T cells in Graves' hyperthyroidism and ophthalmopathy. RNA transcripts were the template for amplifying TCR beta CDR3 regions. A set of HTBI primers served as the primers for a first-round RT-PCR of the TCR CDR3. TCRdb used MiXCR to reprocess the multiplex PCR reads, holding one entry per CDR3 protein. The data contain hundreds of thousands of distinct CDR3 sequences, 45% of them singletons. Sequenced: peripheral blood or thyroid tissue (not recorded which). The source of these receptors is an adult man with Graves' disease, either hyperthyroidism or ophthalmopathy (not recorded which).

This clonotype was seen a few times. V and J are TRBV7-8 and TRBJ1-1; D gene ambiguous. Trimming stripped 2 bases from V and 0 bases from J, with 7 bases between. The germline V gene has CDR1 SGHVS and CDR2 FQNEAQ. The CDR3 is made up of 14 amino acids. CDR3 in amino acids: CASSLLTMNTEAFF. CDR3 bases: TGTGCCAGCAGCTTACTGACCATGAACACTGAAGCTTTCTTT.

The chain links TRBV12-5 to TRBJ1-5, with TRBD1 as a possible D gene (5 bases). Germline assignment: CDR1 LGHNT and CDR2 FRNRAP. The CDR3 covers 13 residues. The chain's CDR3 is CASSQGPYQPQHF. The CDR3, as DNA: TGTGCCAGCAGCCAGGGCCCCTATCAGCCCCAGCATTTT.

This clonotype was seen many times. The genes are TRBV10-3 and TRBJ2-7; 8 nucleotides align to TRBD2. With V trimmed by 2 bases and J by 3 bases, 3 bases remained unmatched. The CDR3 consists of 14 residues. Germline assignment: CDR1 ENHRY and CDR2 SYGVKD. The CDR3 sequence: CAISESGRHYEQYF. For the CDR3, the DNA is TGTGCCATCAGTGAGAGCGGGAGACACTACGAGCAGTACTTC.

V and J are TRBV7-2 and TRBJ2-7, with 9 bases lining up with TRBD1. The CDR3 runs to 15 residues. V shed 7 bases, J shed 3 bases, and the junction held 10 bases outside the gene matches. Germline V lookup: CDR1 SGHTA, CDR2 FQGNSA. Here the CDR3 DNA reads TGTGCCAGCAACCCTCAACAGGGACAGGGCTACGAGCAGTACTTC. It specifies CASNPQQGQGYEQYF.

This clonotype was detected a few times. This chain uses TRBV7-6 with TRBJ2-6; TRBD2 agrees at 9 bases. CDR3 size: 18 residues. Germline V gene sequence: CDR1 SGHVS, CDR2 FNYEAQ. Losses at the gene ends were 5 bases for V and 0 bases for J; bases not matched to a gene: 8. The CDR3 sequence: CASSQGAGGPSGANVLTF. For the CDR3, the DNA is TGTGCCAGCAGCCAAGGGGCGGGAGGGCCCTCTGGGGCCAACGTCCTGACTTTC.

The V call is TRBV7-8, the J call TRBJ1-4; 7 positions agree with TRBD1. The CDR3 loop spans 15 amino acids. In germline, CDR1 is SGHVS, CDR2 FQNEAQ. The J segment lost 5 bases and the V segment lost 8 bases, leaving 11 bases of the junction unmatched. This CDR3 is CASHRNRGPNEKLFF. The CDR3, as DNA: TGTGCCAGCCACAGAAACAGGGGTCCCAATGAAAAACTGTTTTTT. Supplemented by reference TRBV7-8 and TRBJ1-4, the full variable domain reads GAGVSQSPRYKVAKRGQDVALRCDPISGHVSLFWYQQALGQGPEFLTYFQNEAQLDKSGLPSDRFFAERPEGSVSTLKIQRTQQEDSAVYLCASHRNRGPNEKLFFGSGTQLSVL.

J is TRBJ1-2 and V is TRBV19; D gene unclear. CDR1 LNHDA and CDR2 SQIVND come from the germline V gene (reference sequence). Trimming removed 0 bases from V and 4 bases from J, with 12 bases in between. The CDR3 is made up of 15 amino acids. The CDR3 nucleotides read TGTGCCAGTAGTATAGATCGAGGGCACCGCTATGGCTACACCTTC. The encoded protein is CASSIDRGHRYGYTF.

The genes are TRBV19 and TRBJ2-6, with TRBD1 matching over 9 bases. Germline V gene lookup returns CDR1 LNHDA and CDR2 SQIVND (reference sequence). The CDR3 has 14 residues. Unmatched junction bases numbered 7, after V lost 7 bases and J lost 9 bases. In DNA form, the CDR3 reads TGTGCCAGTAAGGAGACAGGGGGTTACAACGTCCTGACTTTC. Amino acid sequence: CASKETGGYNVLTF.

J is TRBJ1-5 and V is TRBV25-1; D is undetermined. Trimming removed 7 bases from V and 6 bases from J, with 16 bases in between. CDR3 length: 14 amino acids. Germline V CDR1 and CDR2: MGHDK, SYGVNS. CDR3 in amino acids: CASTSPVATQPQHF. The CDR3 region has the DNA TGTGCCAGCACGTCACCAGTGGCCACTCAGCCCCAGCATTTT.

J is TRBJ1-6 and V is TRBV5-1; D call uncertain. From germline, CDR1 is SGHRS and CDR2 YFSETQ. The CDR3 covers 13 residues. Trimming cost V 4 bases and J 9 bases, with 11 bases left between them. In DNA, the CDR3 is TGCGCCAGCAGCATCGACCCCGGTTCACCCCTCCACTTT. Protein sequence: CASSIDPGSPLHF.

The chain has TRBV20-1 and TRBJ1-2; a weak D match, TRBD1 (5 bases). CDR1 DFQATT and CDR2 SNEGSKA come from the germline V gene (reference sequence). Trimming removed 1 base from V and 5 bases from J, with 11 bases in between. The CDR3 totals 13 residues. The CDR3 DNA reads TGCAGTGCTAGAGCTACGGGACTTTATGGCTACACCTTC. Its translation: CSARATGLYGYTF.

V is TRBV9 and J is TRBJ1-1, with D perhaps matching TRBD1 (6 bases). V was trimmed by 2 bases and J by 0 bases, leaving 17 bases between them. The CDR3 is 17 amino acids. Germline V gives CDR1 SGDLS, CDR2 YYNGEE. The CDR3 DNA reads TGTGCCAGCAGCGTTGACAGGACGCTGGGTATGAACACTGAAGCTTTCTTT. Residues: CASSVDRTLGMNTEAFF.

This clonotype was recorded only once. This may arise from a read error, as a much more abundant clone is one base away. In this CDR3 the conserved last residue, phenylalanine or tryptophan, is missing, so a read error is likely. V usage is TRBV7-9 and J usage is TRBJ1-1, with D hard to call. Trimming removed 2 bases from V and 6 bases from J, with 10 bases in between. The CDR3 runs to 13 residues. Germline CDR1 is SEHNR and CDR2 is FQNEAQ (reference sequence). This CDR3 is CASSLLEGSEAFV. Written as DNA, the CDR3 is TGTGCCAGCAGCTTACTTGAGGGCTCTGAAGCTTTCGTT.

This clonotype was counted at least ten times. The rearrangement joins TRBV29-1 to TRBJ1-1; D gene uncertain. This CDR3 comprises 14 residues. V shed 3 bases and J shed 5 bases, with 16 bases lying between them. In germline, CDR1 is SQVTM, CDR2 ANQGSEA. The CDR3 nucleotides read TGCAGCGTTGATTCCCTCACTACTGGGACTGAAGCTTTCTTT. Its translation: CSVDSLTTGTEAFF.

The chain combines TRBV5-1 with TRBJ1-4, with a tentative D call TRBD1 (6 bases). The J call may be faulty, since TRBJ1-3 better matches the DNA end. This CDR3 contains 15 residues. Germline CDR1 and CDR2: SGHRS and YFSETQ. The CDR3 DNA reads TGCGCCAGCAGCTTGGTCGGGACACCCGGAAACACCATATATTTT. Encoded protein: CASSLVGTPGNTIYF.

In the case of this clonotype: A much larger clone sits a single nucleotide away, making a read error possible. The rearrangement links TRBV19 to TRBJ1-4; no definite D call. The germline V gene has CDR1 LNHDA and CDR2 SQIVND (reference sequence). The germline V and J ends were trimmed by 8 bases and 8 bases, with 9 bases remaining between them. The CDR3 is made up of 11 amino acids. CDR3 nucleotide sequence: TGTGCCAGTGCCTCAAGGGAAAAACTGTTTTTT. Protein: CASASREKLFF.

The chain is built from TRBV12-3 or TRBV12-4 and TRBJ1-2, with 8 bases fitting TRBD1. This CDR3 spans 14 amino acids. After removal of 6 bases from V and 2 bases from J, the junction contained 5 bases not matched to a gene. The chain's CDR3 is CASRSTGVNYGYTF. CDR3 bases: TGTGCCAGCAGGTCGACAGGGGTGAACTATGGCTACACCTTC.

The chain joins TRBV20-1 to TRBJ1-5; TRBD1 matches at 7 bases. The CDR3 has 14 residues. The junction had 6 bases not matched to a gene; V was cut back by 4 bases and J by 3 bases. CDR1 and CDR2 (germline): DFQATT, SNEGSKA (reference sequence). Here the CDR3 DNA reads TGCAGTGCTATCCAGGGGGTGGTCAATCAGCCCCAGCATTTT. This translates into CSAIQGVVNQPQHF.